The entry below describes one T cell receptor beta chain. Data came from immunoSEQ multiplex PCR; TCRdb stores just in-frame clones and leaves some out. The sample includes tens of thousands of clones, 90% of them seen just once. The data originate from a study of blood T cell repertoires in COVID-19. At the level of the study: Collection of acute and convalescent COVID-19 samples took place in the United States, Italy and Spain.

The V end was cut by 2 bases, the J end by 0 bases, with 10 bases between. This CDR3 region has 16 residues. Germline V gene lookup returns CDR1 MNHEY and CDR2 SVGEGT. The TCR sequence derives from a woman aged 40 to 55 with active COVID-19. The chain is built from TRBV6-2 or TRBV6-3 and TRBJ2-2; maybe TRBD1 (7 bases). Sequencing was carried out using peripheral blood. The CDR3 loop is CASSYGGGANTGELFF. The DNA for the CDR3 is TGTGCCAGCAGTTACGGAGGGGGCGCGAACACCGGGGAGCTGTTTTTT.